This T cell receptor (beta chain) originates from a study of cytomegalovirus exposure and HLA in healthy donors. Remarks on this clone: Its specificity is unknown.

Primers for the PCR totalled 60 Vbeta and 13 Jbeta. Clones were read by immunoSEQ multiplex PCR, and TCRdb kept only the in-frame ones, dropping some. The sample lists about 140,000 clones; around 75% were seen once. Study results and caveats: Based on reports, TCR beta sequences accurately predicted HLA-A and HLA-B alleles for most subjects.

Germline loops: CDR1 SEHNR, CDR2 FQNEAQ (reference sequence). V lost 1 base, J lost 5 bases, and 8 bases lay in between. This CDR3 has 14 residues. Sequencing input: PBMCs. The chain carries TRBV7-9 and TRBJ1-4; weak D call: TRBD1 (6 bases). This clonotype originated in a man aged 40-49 years in good health and CMV-seronegative. The CDR3 bases are TGTGCCAGCAGCTTAGGACAGGTGAATGAAAAACTGTTTTTT. Translation: CASSLGQVNEKLFF.